Each of the 23 T cell receptor beta chains below was sequenced from the same sample in a study of T cells in Graves' hyperthyroidism and ophthalmopathy. Researchers amplified the TCR beta CDR3 regions from RNA transcripts. First-round RT-PCR of the TCR CDR3 relied on the HTBI primer set. TCRdb ran MiXCR on the multiplex PCR reads and lists one entry per CDR3 protein. Among about 560,000 distinct CDR3 sequences listed, around 16% were seen once. Sequencing was performed on blood. Receptors were obtained from a woman between 25 and 40 years old with Graves' hyperthyroidism.

This chain uses TRBV5-1 with TRBJ2-7; 8 bases map to TRBD1. CDR3 size: 14 residues. Germline V gives CDR1 SGHRS, CDR2 YFSETQ. With V trimmed by 5 bases and J by 2 bases, 6 bases remained unmatched. This CDR3 is CASRGRTGTYEQYF. Written as DNA, the CDR3 is TGCGCCAGCAGAGGACGGACAGGGACCTACGAGCAGTACTTC.

This clonotype has ten or more counts. The rearrangement links TRBV5-6 to TRBJ1-1, with 7 positions matching TRBD1. The V and J ends lost 3 bases and 4 bases, in that order; junction bases with no gene match: 15. The germline gives CDR1 SGHDT, CDR2 YYEEEE. CDR3 size: 17 residues. CDR3 nucleotide sequence: TGTGCCAGCAGCTCGGAGGGCAGGGGGTACGTAGGCACTGAAGCTTTCTTT. The encoded protein is CASSSEGRGYVGTEAFF.

Ten or more counts support this clonotype. In nucleotides, the CDR3 is TGTGCCAGCAGCTCGGCGGGCAGGGGGCGCGGAGAAAAACTGTTTTTT. Its protein product is CASSSAGRGRGEKLFF. The J gene is TRBJ1-4, the V gene TRBV5-6; TRBD1 aligns across 8 bases. V shed 3 bases and J 8 bases; nucleotides not matched to a gene: 12. Germline lookup yields CDR1 SGHDT and CDR2 YYEEEE. The CDR3 runs 16 residues.

The genes are TRBV28 and TRBJ2-3; 8 bases line up with TRBD1. This CDR3 is built from 16 residues. Germline V gene lookup returns CDR1 MDHEN and CDR2 SYDVKM. Trimming took 5 bases from V and 2 from J; bases not matched to a gene: 9. Here the CDR3 reads CASSPPWTGNTDTQYF. The DNA of the CDR3 is TGTGCCAGCAGTCCACCGTGGACAGGGAACACAGATACGCAGTATTTT.

This clonotype has at least ten counts. The V and J genes are TRBV18 and TRBJ2-7; 7 bases agree with TRBD1. This CDR3 spans 15 amino acids. Germline V gene lookup returns CDR1 KGHSH and CDR2 LQKENI. V shed 3 bases, J shed 2 bases, and the junction held 7 bases outside the gene matches. The CDR3 nucleotides read TGTGCCAGCTCACCTCAGGGGGTATGGACCTACGAGCAGTACTTC. Its translation is CASSPQGVWTYEQYF.

This clonotype came up many times. The CDR3 sequence is CAISERQGSSYNEQFF. The CDR3 region has the DNA TGTGCCATCAGTGAACGACAGGGATCGTCCTACAATGAGCAGTTCTTC. The chain combines TRBV10-3 with TRBJ2-1, with 7 bases fitting TRBD1. V was clipped by 3 bases and J by 1 base; unmatched bases: 6. This CDR3 is 16 amino acids long. The V gene's germline CDR1 is ENHRY and CDR2 SYGVKD.

Worth noting for this clonotype: At one boundary the junction diverges from the germline segment, which might be a read error. CDR3 loop: CAISDSGGNTGELFF. CDR3 coding DNA: TGTGCCATCAGTGATTCAGGGGGAAACACCGGGGAGCTGTTTTTT. J is TRBJ2-2 and V is TRBV6-1; TRBD1 matches at 7 bases. This CDR3 spans 15 amino acids. CDR1 is MNHNS, CDR2 SASEGT, per germline.

This clonotype was observed many times. The CDR3 bases are TGTGCCTGGGTTGGTCTGCAGGCCGAGCAGTTCTTC. It is translated as CAWVGLQAEQFF. The chain employs TRBV30 and TRBJ2-1, with unresolved D. CDR3 length: 12 amino acids. Trimming stripped 5 bases from V and 10 bases from J, with 15 bases between. Germline CDR1 and CDR2: GTSNPN and SVGIG (reference sequence).

The rearrangement links TRBV5-1 to TRBJ2-5; the D is unclear. Germline V gene data show CDR1 as SGHRS and CDR2 as YFSETQ. This CDR3 has 16 residues. Trimming took off 0 bases at V and 1 base at J, with 13 bases between the two ends. CDR3: CASSLAHTWSQETQYF. In DNA, the CDR3 is TGCGCCAGCAGCTTGGCTCATACTTGGAGCCAAGAGACCCAGTACTTC.

The rearrangement joins TRBV6-1 to TRBJ2-1; D is ambiguous. CDR3 length: 13 amino acids. V gave up 4 bases and J gave up 7 bases, with 11 bases separating them. CDR1 and CDR2 (germline): MNHNS, SASEGT. The CDR3 bases are TGTGCCAGCAGTGTCCAAGCCATAAATGAGCAGTTCTTC. It codes for CASSVQAINEQFF.

The chain uses TRBV5-5 and TRBJ2-7; 9 positions match TRBD1. Germline CDR1 SGHKS, CDR2 YYEKEE (reference sequence). Trimming took 6 bases from V and 3 from J; bases not matched to a gene: 13. There are 16 residues in the CDR3. CDR3 residues: CASTAEGDRENYEQYF. In nucleotides, the CDR3 is TGTGCCAGCACCGCCGAAGGGGACAGGGAAAACTACGAGCAGTACTTC.

This clonotype was detected many times. V gene TRBV19 combines with J gene TRBJ1-5, with 7 bases fitting TRBD1. This CDR3 comprises 17 residues. Germline CDR1 reads LNHDA; CDR2 reads SQIVND (reference sequence). The V and J ends lost 3 bases and 2 bases, in that order; junction bases with no gene match: 10. The CDR3 reads CASSIGARGGGNQPQHF. DNA of the CDR3: TGTGCCAGTAGTATTGGGGCGAGAGGGGGCGGCAATCAGCCCCAGCATTTT.

Many counts were recorded for this clonotype. The chain employs TRBV3-1 and TRBJ2-5, with 10 nucleotides matching TRBD1. Unmatched junction bases numbered 2, after V lost 1 base and J lost 3 bases. CDR3 size: 15 residues. CDR1 is LGHDT, CDR2 YNNKEL, per germline (reference sequence). CDR3 nucleotides: TGTGCCAGCAGCCAAGGACAGGGGGCTGAAGAGACCCAGTACTTC. This encodes CASSQGQGAEETQYF.

The chain carries TRBV7-9 and TRBJ2-1, with a weak D call TRBD1 (6 bases). The V gene lost 2 bases and the J gene lost 0 bases, with 11 bases spanning the gap. Germline CDR1 is SEHNR and CDR2 is FQNEAQ (reference sequence). The CDR3 is 16 residues long. Here the CDR3 reads CASSLFADSSYNEQFF. DNA of the CDR3: TGTGCCAGCAGCTTATTCGCGGACAGCTCCTACAATGAGCAGTTCTTC.

This clonotype was counted a few times. The CDR3 here is CASRLTSGRTDTQYF. Written as DNA, the CDR3 is TGTGCCAGCAGGTTAACTAGCGGCCGCACAGATACGCAGTATTTT. The chain recombines TRBV6-1 with TRBJ2-3, with 8 bases identical to TRBD2. Germline V gene sequence: CDR1 MNHNS, CDR2 SASEGT. The CDR3 consists of 15 residues. J lost 1 base, V lost 6 bases, and 6 bases had no gene match.

In regard to this clonotype: A read error may be the cause here, since a much bigger clone is one base away. The rearrangement uses TRBV7-2 and TRBJ2-7; D is undetermined. The DNA end lines up better with TRBJ2-1; the J call may be wrong. Germline CDR1 reads SGHTA; CDR2 reads FQGNSA. The CDR3 runs 17 residues. The DNA of the CDR3 is TGTGCCAGCAGTTTCTCCGAATACGGGCAGCCGGTTTACGAGCAGTTCTTC. Translating it yields CASSFSEYGQPVYEQFF.

V gene TRBV10-2 combines with J gene TRBJ2-3; D gene uncertain. Germline assignment: CDR1 WSHSY and CDR2 SAAADI. CDR3 length equals 17 residues. The germline V and J ends were trimmed by 0 bases and 3 bases, with 16 bases remaining between them. The CDR3 is CASSESIFGASTDTQYF. CDR3 coding DNA: TGCGCCAGCAGTGAGTCGATCTTCGGTGCCTCTACAGATACGCAGTATTTT.

This clonotype was detected ten times or more. V usage is TRBV5-1 and J usage is TRBJ2-7, with 8 bases identical to TRBD2. The CDR3 spans 15 residues. The junction had 9 bases not matched to a gene; V was cut back by 4 bases and J by 3 bases. CDR1 is SGHRS, CDR2 YFSETQ, per germline. The CDR3 loop is CASSQAGEALYEQYF. The CDR3 DNA is TGCGCCAGCAGCCAAGCGGGAGAGGCCCTCTACGAGCAGTACTTC.

The count of this clonotype is one. The chain uses TRBV19 and TRBJ2-6, with 7 nucleotides matching TRBD1. The CDR3 spans 17 residues. The ends lost 3 bases at V and 6 bases at J; junction bases unmatched: 11. Germline CDR1 is LNHDA and CDR2 is SQIVND (reference sequence). The CDR3 bases are TGTGCCAGTAGTATGACGTCACAGGGGCCTGTGGCCAACGTCCTGACTTTC. This codes for CASSMTSQGPVANVLTF.

This clonotype was seen at least ten times. The V call is TRBV6-2 or TRBV6-3, the J call TRBJ1-1; D is unresolved. From germline, CDR1 is MNHEY and CDR2 SVGEGT. The CDR3 is 13 residues long. Trimming cost V 9 bases and J 4 bases, with 15 bases left between them. The CDR3 loop reads CASESDLGTEAFF. The CDR3 DNA is TGTGCCAGTGAGTCGGATTTGGGCACTGAAGCTTTCTTT.

This clonotype occurred many times. This chain connects TRBV2 to TRBJ2-5, with a weak D call TRBD2 (5 bases). Trimming removed 0 bases from V and 4 bases from J, with 12 bases in between. Germline CDR1 reads SNHLY; CDR2 reads FYNNEI. This CDR3 comprises 15 residues. Here the CDR3 DNA reads TGTGCCAGCAGTGAAGCGCCGGTGGGAGCAGAGACCCAGTACTTC. It yields the protein CASSEAPVGAETQYF. Full variable domain (missing parts from reference TRBV2 and TRBJ2-5): EPEVTQTPSHQVTQMGQEVILRCVPISNHLYFYWYRQILGQKVEFLVSFYNNEISEKSEIFDDQFSVERPDGSNFTLKIRSTKLEDSAMYFCASSEAPVGAETQYFGPGTRLLVL.

Ten or more counts support this clonotype. This chain joins TRBV27 and TRBJ2-1, with D possibly being TRBD2 (5 bases). The CDR3 spans 14 residues. The ends were cut back, 2 bases at V and 3 bases at J, with 8 bases in the middle. The V gene's germline CDR1 is MNHEY and CDR2 SMNVEV (reference sequence). The CDR3 nucleotides read TGTGCCAGCAGTTTACCGGGGTACTACAATGAGCAGTTCTTC. It translates to CASSLPGYYNEQFF.

This clonotype has at least ten counts. The chain has TRBV27 and TRBJ1-5; D may be TRBD1 (6 bases). This CDR3 has 14 residues. Trimming stripped 10 bases from V and 4 bases from J, with 17 bases between. The germline CDR1 and CDR2 sequences are MNHEY and SMNVEV (reference sequence). The CDR3, as DNA: TGTGCCACCCGCCCAGCAGGGGCGAATCAGCCCCAGCATTTT. Translating gives CATRPAGANQPQHF.